Presented here are 26 T cell receptor beta chains from one specimen sequenced in a study of shared clonotypes between healthy human individuals. Assay used: immunoSEQ multiplex PCR; TCRdb lists only in-frame clones, some missing. The sample carries roughly 2 million clones, nearly 97% recorded once. The sample taken for sequencing was naive CD4+ T cells sorted from blood. Subset indicated: CD45RA+ positively selected. These receptors were obtained from a man younger than 35 in good health.

The chain employs TRBV7-2 and TRBJ2-5; D may correspond to TRBD1 or TRBD2 (5 bases each). Germline V gene lookup returns CDR1 SGHTA and CDR2 FQGNSA. This CDR3 region has 13 residues. The V end was cut by 4 bases, the J end by 4 bases, with 10 bases between. Here the CDR3 DNA reads TGTGCCAGCAGCTCCCGGGACGGAGAGACCCAGTACTTC. Translation: CASSSRDGETQYF.

The V call is TRBV6-1, the J call TRBJ2-5, with a possible D match to TRBD1 (6 bases). V lost 3 bases, J lost 2 bases, and 16 bases lay in between. This CDR3 region has 16 residues. Per the germline V gene, CDR1 is MNHNS and CDR2 is SASEGT. The CDR3 is CASSEGKPDRQETQYF. The CDR3 nucleotides are TGTGCCAGCAGTGAGGGAAAACCGGACAGACAAGAGACCCAGTACTTC.

V gene TRBV10-1 combines with J gene TRBJ1-2; a weak D match, TRBD1 (5 bases). The CDR3 length is 13 residues. The ends were cut back, 6 bases at V and 6 bases at J, with 14 bases in the middle. Germline CDR1 WNHNN, CDR2 SYGVQD (reference sequence). CDR3 bases: TGCGCCAGCAGCCCCGCGGAGGGGAATGGCTACACCTTC. This gives the protein CASSPAEGNGYTF.

The chain is built from TRBV30 and TRBJ1-6; maybe TRBD1 (5 bases). This CDR3 region has 17 residues. V lost 5 bases, J lost 5 bases, and 22 bases lay in between. The germline CDR1 and CDR2 sequences are GTSNPN and SVGIG (reference sequence). The CDR3 loop reads CAWGRLGREKDNSPLHF. In DNA form, the CDR3 reads TGTGCCTGGGGCCGTCTGGGCAGGGAGAAAGATAATTCACCCCTCCACTTT.

The chain couples TRBV12-5 to TRBJ1-3, with a weak D call TRBD1 (5 bases). Germline lookup yields CDR1 LGHNT and CDR2 FRNRAP. Trimming took 6 bases from V and 1 from J, leaving 13 bases between them. The CDR3 contains 15 residues. The DNA of the CDR3 is TGTGCTAGTGGACCGACGGGGACTTCTGGAAACACCATATATTTT. Protein product: CASGPTGTSGNTIYF. The full variable domain, its missing parts supplied by reference TRBV12-5 and TRBJ1-3, is DARVTQTPRHKVTEMGQEVTMRCQPILGHNTVFWYRQTMMQGLELLAYFRNRAPLDDSGMPKDRFSAEMPDATLATLKIQPSEPRDSAVYFCASGPTGTSGNTIYFGEGSWLTVV.

The genes are TRBV2 and TRBJ2-7; the D is unclear. Trimming took 6 bases from V and 4 from J, leaving 4 bases between them. The CDR3 spans 10 residues. Germline CDR1 and CDR2: SNHLY and FYNNEI. CDR3 nucleotide sequence: TGTGCCAGCAGAGAATACGAGCAGTACTTC. It is translated as CASREYEQYF.

This chain joins TRBV27 and TRBJ2-2; a possible D gene is TRBD1 (7 bases). The CDR3 is made up of 15 amino acids. Germline V gene sequence: CDR1 MNHEY, CDR2 SMNVEV (reference sequence). The V end was cut by 4 bases, the J end by 4 bases, with 13 bases between. CDR3 sequence (DNA): TGTGCCAGCAGTTCGGAGGGGGCCGGCACCGGGGAGCTGTTTTTT. Its translation is CASSSEGAGTGELFF.

The CDR3 region is CAISVSDRGLNEQFF. DNA of the CDR3: TGTGCCATCAGTGTGTCGGACAGGGGGCTCAATGAGCAGTTCTTC. The rearrangement joins TRBV10-3 to TRBJ2-1, with 11 bases lining up with TRBD1. The length of the CDR3 is 15 residues. V lost 4 bases, J lost 6 bases, and 5 bases stayed unmatched. Germline loops: CDR1 ENHRY, CDR2 SYGVKD.

The gene calls are TRBV28 and TRBJ2-4, with 13 positions matching TRBD2. The germline CDR1 and CDR2 sequences are MDHEN and SYDVKM. The trim removed 4 bases at V and 3 bases at J, leaving 9 bases unmatched. CDR3 length: 18 amino acids. CDR3 nucleotides: TGTGCCAGCAGTTCCTCCGGGACTAGCGGGGAAGGCAAAAACATTCAGTACTTC. Translating it yields CASSSSGTSGEGKNIQYF.

The V and J genes are TRBV10-3 and TRBJ1-1; perhaps TRBD1 as D (5 bases). Germline assignment: CDR1 ENHRY and CDR2 SYGVKD. V was pared by 7 bases and J by 5 bases, with 17 bases between. CDR3 length: 14 amino acids. This chain's CDR3 is CAIIRDLLGTEAFF. In DNA, the CDR3 is TGTGCCATCATCCGGGACCTCTTAGGGACTGAAGCTTTCTTT.

The V call is TRBV6-5, the J call TRBJ1-3; 8 bases fit TRBD1. Unmatched junction bases numbered 8, after V lost 6 bases and J lost 4 bases. The CDR3 length is 15 residues. Germline assignment: CDR1 MNHEY and CDR2 SVGAGI. The DNA for the CDR3 is TGTGCCAGCAGCCGTACCGGGACAGGCGGAAACACCATATATTTT. This sequence encodes CASSRTGTGGNTIYF.

This chain uses TRBV7-2 with TRBJ2-3, with 8 bases that match TRBD2. After removal of 0 bases from V and 1 base from J, the junction contained 3 bases not matched to a gene. CDR3 length: 16 amino acids. Germline V gene sequence: CDR1 SGHTA, CDR2 FQGNSA. CDR3 loop: CASSLAPAGGTDTQYF. In DNA form, the CDR3 reads TGTGCCAGCAGCTTAGCCCCAGCGGGGGGCACAGATACGCAGTATTTT.

The DNA of the CDR3 is TGTGCCAGCAGCGGGACAGAAACCAATGAGCAGTTCTTC. It yields the protein CASSGTETNEQFF. The chain couples TRBV14 to TRBJ2-1, with 7 nucleotides matching TRBD1. Trimming at V came to 5 bases and at J to 6 bases, leaving 4 bases not matched to a gene. This CDR3 has 13 amino acids. Germline V gene sequence: CDR1 SGHDN, CDR2 FVKESK.

The genes are TRBV28 and TRBJ2-7, with 10 bases aligning to TRBD1. The length of the CDR3 is 16 residues. CDR1 is MDHEN and CDR2 is SYDVKM in the germline V gene. V was pared by 7 bases and J by 3 bases, with 12 bases of the junction left unmatched. The DNA for the CDR3 is TGTGCCAGCACCCTAGGGGGACAGGGGATCTACTACGAGCAGTACTTC. Its protein is CASTLGGQGIYYEQYF.

V usage is TRBV18 and J usage is TRBJ2-1; perhaps TRBD1 as D (7 bases). V was pared by 4 bases and J by 6 bases, with 13 bases between. The CDR3 runs to 14 residues. Germline V gene data show CDR1 as KGHSH and CDR2 as LQKENI. CDR3 sequence: CASSLQEGANEQFF. In DNA form, the CDR3 reads TGTGCCAGCTCACTGCAGGAGGGGGCCAATGAGCAGTTCTTC.

Concerning this clone: The junction and the germline gene differ at one end; a read error may be behind it. The gene calls are TRBV11-2 and TRBJ2-7; a weak D match, TRBD1 (5 bases). The CDR3 contains 13 residues. Germline V lookup: CDR1 SGHAT, CDR2 FQNNGV. The CDR3 DNA follows: TGTGCCAGCAGCTTAGAAGGGGTGAGCAGGCCCGTCTTC. As protein: CASSLEGVSRPVF.

The rearrangement links TRBV9 to TRBJ2-5; maybe TRBD2 (6 bases). CDR1 SGDLS and CDR2 YYNGEE come from the germline V gene. V lost 6 bases and J lost 5, with 14 bases in between. This CDR3 contains 13 residues. The CDR3 protein is CASTGIRGETQYF. The CDR3, as DNA: TGTGCCAGCACCGGGATCCGGGGGGAGACCCAGTACTTC.

The V gene is TRBV28, the J gene TRBJ1-5; D remains unclear. V was cut by 6 bases and J by 5 bases, with 11 bases left in between. Germline V CDR1 and CDR2: MDHEN, SYDVKM. This CDR3 spans 13 amino acids. This chain's CDR3 is CASSNTRYQPQHF. CDR3 DNA sequence: TGTGCCAGCAGCAACACTCGCTATCAGCCCCAGCATTTT. The full variable domain, its missing parts supplied by reference TRBV28 and TRBJ1-5, is DVKVTQSSRYLVKRTGEKVFLECVQDMDHENMFWYRQDPGLGLRLIYFSYDVKMKEKGDIPEGYSVSREKKERFSLILESASTNQTSMYLCASSNTRYQPQHFGDGTRLSIL.

The rearrangement uses TRBV5-6 and TRBJ1-1; D is uncertain. V gave up 4 bases and J gave up 4 bases, with 20 bases separating them. The CDR3 is 16 amino acids. The V gene's germline CDR1 is SGHDT and CDR2 YYEEEE. The CDR3 nucleotides read TGTGCCAGCAGCCACGCCACTGTACTTTTCGCCACTGAAGCTTTCTTT. Encoded protein: CASSHATVLFATEAFF.

The chain joins TRBV30 to TRBJ1-5; no clear D. The CDR3 has 14 residues. The V end lost 0 bases, the J end lost 3 bases, and 9 bases lay between the germline ends. CDR1 and CDR2 from the germline V gene are GTSNPN and SVGIG (reference sequence). The CDR3 DNA follows: TGTGCCTGGAGTGTACTATCCCCCAATCAGCCCCAGCATTTT. Translating gives CAWSVLSPNQPQHF.

The table lists this clone with a few counts. The V and J genes are TRBV9 and TRBJ2-2; D may be TRBD2 (7 bases). CDR3 length equals 16 residues. The V end lost 2 bases, the J end lost 4 bases, and 15 bases lay between the germline ends. Per germline, CDR1 SGDLS and CDR2 YYNGEE. The CDR3 is CASSVSGTITTGELFF. The DNA of the CDR3 is TGTGCCAGCAGCGTGAGCGGGACAATAACCACCGGGGAGCTGTTTTTT.

CDR3 in amino acids: CASSLRAGPQETQYF. DNA of the CDR3: TGTGCCAGCAGCTTAAGGGCGGGCCCCCAAGAGACCCAGTACTTC. The genes are TRBV7-2 and TRBJ2-5, with D maybe TRBD2 (5 bases). There are 15 residues in the CDR3. The germline V gene has CDR1 SGHTA and CDR2 FQGNSA. V was clipped by 2 bases and J by 1 base, with 11 bases between them.

The DNA of the CDR3 is TGCAGCGCACTCCTGACAGGGGGCTTTGGCAATCAGCCCCAGCATTTT. Residues: CSALLTGGFGNQPQHF. V usage is TRBV29-1 and J usage is TRBJ1-5; TRBD1 agrees at 10 bases. Losses at the gene ends were 7 bases for V and 2 bases for J; bases not matched to a gene: 11. This CDR3 is 16 amino acids long. Looked up from germline, CDR1 is SQVTM and CDR2 is ANQGSEA. Together with reference TRBV29-1 and TRBJ1-5, the CDR3 gives the full variable domain: SAVISQKPSRDICQRGTSLTIQCQVDSQVTMMFWYRQQPGQSLTLIATANQGSEATYESGFVIDKFPISRPNLTFSTLTVSNMSPEDSSIYLCSALLTGGFGNQPQHFGDGTRLSIL.

The V gene is TRBV4-2, the J gene TRBJ1-4; D is undetermined. CDR3 length: 23 residues. V lost 4 bases, J lost 5 bases, and 38 bases lay in between. Germline-derived CDR1 and CDR2 are LGHNA and YNFKEQ. The CDR3 is CASSPHGPEDGIYVGGRNEKLFF. DNA for the CDR3: TGTGCCAGCAGCCCTCACGGACCCGAAGACGGTATCTACGTGGGTGGACGAAATGAAAAACTGTTTTTT.

This clone was seen a single time. The chain carries TRBV30 and TRBJ1-6; no reliable D call. V was pared by 4 bases and J by 7 bases, with 14 bases between. Germline V gene data show CDR1 as GTSNPN and CDR2 as SVGIG (reference sequence). This CDR3 spans 14 amino acids. Written as DNA, the CDR3 is TGTGCCTGGACCCACGGGGTCCCAAATTCACCCCTCCACTTT. Its protein is CAWTHGVPNSPLHF. Full variable domain (missing parts from reference TRBV30 and TRBJ1-6): SQTIHQWPATLVQPVGSPLSLECTVEGTSNPNLYWYRQAAGRGLQLLFYSVGIGQISSEVPQNLSASRPQDRQFILSSKKLLLSDSGFYLCAWTHGVPNSPLHFGNGTRLTVT.

The chain carries TRBV5-6 and TRBJ2-1, with D unresolved. V gave up 0 bases and J gave up 6 bases, with 4 bases separating them. The germline CDR1 and CDR2 sequences are SGHDT and YYEEEE. The CDR3 is made up of 12 amino acids. In DNA form, the CDR3 reads TGTGCCAGCAGCTTGGCTCCCAATGAGCAGTTCTTC. Translated: CASSLAPNEQFF.